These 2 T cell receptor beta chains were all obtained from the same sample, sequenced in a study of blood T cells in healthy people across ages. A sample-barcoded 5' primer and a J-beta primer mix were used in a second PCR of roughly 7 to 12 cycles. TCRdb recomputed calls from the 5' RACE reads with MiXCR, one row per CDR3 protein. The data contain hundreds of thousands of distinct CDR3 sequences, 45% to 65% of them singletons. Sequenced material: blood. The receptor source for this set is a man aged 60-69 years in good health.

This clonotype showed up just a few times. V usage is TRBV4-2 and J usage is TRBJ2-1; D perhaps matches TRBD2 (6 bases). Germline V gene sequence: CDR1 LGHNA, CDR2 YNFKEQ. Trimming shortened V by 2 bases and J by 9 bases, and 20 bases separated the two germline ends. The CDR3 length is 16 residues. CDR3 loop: CASSQSNGGVLSEQFF. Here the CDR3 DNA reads TGTGCCAGCAGCCAATCTAACGGGGGAGTCCTCAGTGAGCAGTTCTTC.

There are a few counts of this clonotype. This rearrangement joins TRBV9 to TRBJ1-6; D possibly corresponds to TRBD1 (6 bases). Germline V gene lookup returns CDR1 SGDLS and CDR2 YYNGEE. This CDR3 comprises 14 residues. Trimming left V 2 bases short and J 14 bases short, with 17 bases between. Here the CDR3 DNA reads TGTGCCAGCAGCGTGGACAGCGCGGTCGGGGCCCTCCACTTT. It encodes CASSVDSAVGALHF.